Listed below are T cell receptor beta chains from one sample, sequenced in a study of cytotoxic CD8 clonotypes in ibrutinib-treated CLL. The table came from immunoSEQ multiplex PCR; TCRdb's copy has only in-frame clones and leaves some out. Among approximately 45,000 clones listed, approximately 65% were seen once. The source was PBMCs, collected after 24 months of ibrutinib treatment. Every receptor here comes from a human donor with chronic lymphocytic leukemia. The CDR3 runs from the conserved cysteine through the conserved F or W. Fields, in order: V gene, J gene, clone size, D gene, CDR3 DNA, CDR3 protein. The D gene is left open where the match is weak. Not all rows give a size; the values are once, few, many and, for expanded clones, a class.

TRBV2	TRBJ1-3	NA	TRBD1	TGTGCCAGCAGTTTTTCACACAGGGGAACTGGAAACACCATATATTTT	CASSFSHRGTGNTIYF
TRBV6-5	TRBJ2-1	once	NA	TGTGCCAGCAGCCCCCACGAATACAATGAGCAGTTCTTC	CASSPHEYNEQFF
TRBV18	TRBJ1-2	many	TRBD1	TGTGCCAGCTCACCGGGGACAGACTATGGCTACACCTTC	CASSPGTDYGYTF
TRBV7-3	TRBJ1-6	NA	TRBD1	TGTGCCAGCAGCTTATCGGGACAGGGAGGTTCACCCCTCCACTTT	CASSLSGQGGSPLHF
TRBV28	TRBJ1-5	NA	NA	TGTGCCAGCAGTTTAGAATTTAGACAGCCCCAGCATTTT	CASSLEFRQPQHF
TRBV20-1	TRBJ2-7	NA	NA	TGCAGTGCTAGCCCCTACGAGCAGTACTTC	CSASPYEQYF
TRBV5-1	TRBJ2-5	NA	NA	TGCGCCAGCAGCCCCGGGGACAAGGGGCGGACCCAGTACTTC	CASSPGDKGRTQYF
TRBV7-6	TRBJ2-1	few	TRBD2	TGTGCCAGCAGCTTAGTAGCTAGCGGGGGTTACAATGAGCAGTTCTTC	CASSLVASGGYNEQFF
TRBV6-1	TRBJ1-1	NA	TRBD1	TGTGCCAGCAGAGGGGGCAAGGCTGAAGCTTTCTTT	CASRGGKAEAFF
TRBV5-5	TRBJ1-2	NA	NA	TGTGCCAGCAGCTTGCACAGGGTCCCATATGGCTACACCTTC	CASSLHRVPYGYTF